This is a list of T cell receptor beta chains from one sample in a study of shared clonotypes between healthy human individuals. Here immunoSEQ multiplex PCR was the method, and the copy in TCRdb shows in-frame clones only, minus some. The data hold 2 million or so clones, with approximately 94% observed a single time. The source material was naive CD8+ T cells sorted from blood. The receptor set was obtained from a man younger than 35 in good health. Each CDR3 is given with its conserved first and last residue. D genes are given only for firm matches. Part of the rows lack a size; the others show once, few, many or a class for expanded clones.

v_gene	j_gene	abundance	d_gene	CDR3nt	CDR3aa
TRBV6-5	TRBJ2-1	NA	TRBD2	TGTGCCAGCAGGGGGGGGACTAGCGCCCACAATGAGCAGTTCTTC	CASRGGTSAHNEQFF
TRBV29-1	TRBJ2-1	NA	TRBD2	TGCAGCGTTGAAAGGGCGGGAGTTTATTATGAGCAGTTCTTC	CSVERAGVYYEQFF
TRBV9	TRBJ1-1	NA	TRBD1	TGTGCCAGCAGCGTAGTGACAGGGAAGGGCACTGAAGCTTTCTTT	CASSVVTGKGTEAFF
TRBV30	TRBJ1-1	NA	TRBD1	TGTGCCTGGACCCCTGGCCAGGGGGGAGATACTGAAGCTTTCTTT	CAWTPGQGGDTEAFF
TRBV19	TRBJ1-2	NA	TRBD1	TGTGCCAGTAGTTCAGCGGACAGGTACGGCTACACCTTC	CASSSADRYGYTF
TRBV11-2	TRBJ2-5	NA	TRBD2	TGTGCCAGCAGCTTTTTTTTAGCGGGAGTCGGGGAAGAGACCCAGTACTTC	CASSFFLAGVGEETQYF
TRBV28	TRBJ1-5	few	NA	TGTGCCACCAATCCCTCTCGTGGACAACTAAGAGGTCAGCCCCAGCATTTT	CATNPSRGQLRGQPQHF
TRBV27	TRBJ1-6	NA	TRBD1	TGTGCCAGCAGTTCAGGGGGGAATTCACCCCTCCACTTT	CASSSGGNSPLHF
TRBV4-3	TRBJ2-7	NA	NA	TGCGCCAGCAGCCAAAGTGGTCTCTCCTACGAGCAGTACTTC	CASSQSGLSYEQYF
TRBV6-5	TRBJ2-1	NA	TRBD2	TGTGCCAGCAGTTACGCAGCGGGGGGGGGCAATGAGCAGTTCTTC	CASSYAAGGGNEQFF
TRBV5-1	TRBJ2-3	once	TRBD1	TGCGCCAGCAGCTTGGACCCGGGACAGGGAATCTCAGATACGCAGTATTTT	CASSLDPGQGISDTQYF
TRBV7-9	TRBJ1-1	few	NA	TGTGCCAGCAGCTTGACAGTGAACACTGAAGCTTTCTTT	CASSLTVNTEAFF
TRBV30	TRBJ1-3	NA	TRBD1	TGTGCCTGGAGTGCTTCCCCGGGACAGGGCGAGATTACCATATATTTT	CAWSASPGQGEITIYF
TRBV7-6	TRBJ2-7	NA	NA	TGTGCCAGCAGCTTGCAGGGAATCGGCGAGCAGTACTTC	CASSLQGIGEQYF
TRBV9	TRBJ1-1	NA	NA	TGTGCCAGCAGCGTAGGAACCGTCAGGTCGAACACTGAAGCTTTCTTT	CASSVGTVRSNTEAFF
TRBV2	TRBJ2-7	NA	NA	TGTGCCAGCAGCCCCGGACAGATCTACGAGCAGTACTTC	CASSPGQIYEQYF
TRBV29-1	TRBJ2-1	NA	TRBD2	TGCAGCGTTAACGGGGGGGCCGAATCCTACAATGAGCAGTTCTTC	CSVNGGAESYNEQFF
TRBV6-1	TRBJ2-1	NA	NA	TGTGCCAGCAACGAGACACCAAACTACAATGAGCAGTTCTTC	CASNETPNYNEQFF
TRBV4-1	TRBJ2-7	NA	NA	TGCGCCAGCAGCCAAGTTGGACCAGTAGGGTCCTACGAGCAGTACTTC	CASSQVGPVGSYEQYF
TRBV4-1	TRBJ2-1	NA	TRBD2	TGCGCCAGCAGTCCCTTAGCGGGACCGACCAATGAGCAGTTCTTC	CASSPLAGPTNEQFF
TRBV27	TRBJ1-5	NA	NA	TGTGCCAGCAGTTTTGGACGTAATCAGCCCCAGCATTTT	CASSFGRNQPQHF
TRBV4-3	TRBJ1-3	NA	NA	TGCGCCAGCAGCCCGACAGAGGCCTCTGGAAACACCATATATTTT	CASSPTEASGNTIYF
TRBV5-1	TRBJ2-1	NA	TRBD2	TGCGCCAGCAGCGCCCGACTAGCGGGAGTAGTGAATGAGCAGTTCTTC	CASSARLAGVVNEQFF
TRBV6-5	TRBJ2-7	NA	NA	TGTGCCAGCAGTTACTCGGCCGGGGACTACGAGCAGTACTTC	CASSYSAGDYEQYF
TRBV6-5	TRBJ1-2	NA	NA	TGTGCCAGCAGTTACGAGGGATCGGATGGCTACACCTTC	CASSYEGSDGYTF
TRBV13	TRBJ2-3	NA	TRBD2	TGTGCCAGCAGCCCGGGGAGCCTAGCGGGGCCCACAGATACGCAGTATTTT	CASSPGSLAGPTDTQYF
TRBV5-8	TRBJ2-7	NA	NA	TGTGCCAGCAGGGGTGGGGTTAGCCCCTACGAGCAGTACTTC	CASRGGVSPYEQYF